The source of this TCR beta chain is a study of shared clonotypes between healthy human individuals. Broader study findings: Naive subsets, compared against memory subsets, generally had larger estimated richness values. Non-shared clonotypes showed lower generation probabilities than clonotypes common to all four donors.

Researchers partitioned CD4+ cells into CD45RA+ naive and CD45RA-negative memory subsets. Germline-derived CDR1 and CDR2 are ENHRY and SYGVKD. The V gene end was trimmed by 5 bases and the J gene end by 5 bases; junction bases not matched to a gene: 3. The CDR3 has 14 residues. Concerning this clone itself: The antigen remains undetermined.

Libraries were prepared by immunoSEQ multiplex PCR; TCRdb keeps only in-frame clonotypes and omits some of them. The sample consists of over a million clones, 95% to 99% of them appearing once. The V call is TRBV10-3, the J call TRBJ2-2; 9 bases map to TRBD2. The sequenced material came from naive CD4+ T cells sorted from blood. Stated subset: CD45RA+ positively selected. The sequence derives from a man under 40 in good health. DNA of the CDR3: TGTGCCATCAGTAAGACTAGCGGTACCGGGGAGCTGTTTTTT. Protein: CAISKTSGTGELFF.